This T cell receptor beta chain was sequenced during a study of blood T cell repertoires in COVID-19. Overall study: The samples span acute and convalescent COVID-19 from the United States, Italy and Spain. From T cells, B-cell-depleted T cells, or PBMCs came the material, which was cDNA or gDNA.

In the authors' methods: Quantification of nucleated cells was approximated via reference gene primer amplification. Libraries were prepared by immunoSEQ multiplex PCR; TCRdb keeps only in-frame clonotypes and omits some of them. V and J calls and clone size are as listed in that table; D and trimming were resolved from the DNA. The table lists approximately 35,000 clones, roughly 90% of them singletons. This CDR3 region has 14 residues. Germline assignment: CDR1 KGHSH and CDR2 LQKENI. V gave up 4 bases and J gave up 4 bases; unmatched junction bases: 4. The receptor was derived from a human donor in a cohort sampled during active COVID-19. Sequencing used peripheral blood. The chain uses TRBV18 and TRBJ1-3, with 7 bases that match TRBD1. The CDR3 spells CASSLPGQGNTIYF. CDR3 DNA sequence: TGTGCCAGCTCACTCCCGGGACAGGGAAACACCATATATTTT.